A single sample gave rise to the 25 T cell receptor beta chains below, sequenced in a study of T-cell memory formation after mild COVID-19. TCRdb fed the 5' RACE reads into MiXCR, producing one record per CDR3 protein. The table has 200,000 to 300,000 distinct CDR3 sequences, over 8.5% seen once. Sequenced: PBMCs or a T cell subset sorted from them (not recorded which). The receptors were sampled from a man between 18 and 29 years old who had mild COVID-19 (a few samples of this study predate the infection). Cell type and time point are not known.

The table lists this clonotype with many counts. The chain recombines TRBV4-2 with TRBJ2-5, with 8 nucleotides matching TRBD2. The CDR3 has 16 amino acids. Trimming took 0 bases from V and 5 from J; bases not matched to a gene: 8. CDR1 LGHNA and CDR2 YNFKEQ come from the germline V gene. DNA for the CDR3: TGTGCCAGCAGCCAAGATATGTCTAGCGGGTGGGAGACCCAGTACTTC. This encodes CASSQDMSSGWETQYF.

This clonotype was seen only a few times. V usage is TRBV7-9 and J usage is TRBJ2-7; D possibly corresponds to TRBD1 (8 bases). This CDR3 has 14 amino acids. V was shortened by 6 bases and J by 2 bases, with 14 bases between the two germline ends. Germline V gene sequence: CDR1 SEHNR, CDR2 FQNEAQ (reference sequence). CDR3 DNA: TGTGCCAGCAGGGCTACAGGGGGGGCCTACGAGCAGTACTTC. Protein sequence: CASRATGGAYEQYF.

This clonotype has a handful of counts. The chain recombines TRBV5-1 with TRBJ1-1; D gene unclear. V was shortened by 7 bases and J by 4 bases, with 14 bases between the two germline ends. CDR3 length: 13 amino acids. Germline V gene lookup returns CDR1 SGHRS and CDR2 YFSETQ. The CDR3 protein is CASHGLVGTEAFF. The CDR3 coding sequence is TGCGCCAGCCATGGTCTAGTGGGCACTGAAGCTTTCTTT.

The V call is TRBV6-1, the J call TRBJ2-5, with unresolved D. CDR1 MNHNS and CDR2 SASEGT come from the germline V gene. The V end lost 3 bases, the J end lost 5 bases, and 13 bases lay between the germline ends. CDR3 size: 14 residues. CDR3 in amino acids: CASSDGLSGETQYF. The CDR3 DNA follows: TGTGCCAGCAGTGACGGGCTATCCGGGGAGACCCAGTACTTC.

The rearrangement links TRBV29-1 to TRBJ1-1; D not certain. Germline lookup yields CDR1 SQVTM and CDR2 ANQGSEA. Deletions cut 4 bases from V and 0 bases from J, with 9 bases between. The CDR3 contains 13 residues. The CDR3 region is CSVAGTVNTEAFF. In DNA, the CDR3 is TGCAGCGTTGCTGGCACGGTGAACACTGAAGCTTTCTTT.

This clonotype was found a few times. The chain recombines TRBV5-4 with TRBJ2-1; D call uncertain. The CDR3 consists of 15 residues. Trimming cost V 5 bases and J 8 bases, with 20 bases left between them. The germline V gene encodes CDR1 SGHNT and CDR2 YYREEE (reference sequence). As DNA, the CDR3 is TGTGCCAGCAGTCCTCGGTCCGTCTCTGGGGATGAGCAGTTCTTC. The encoded protein is CASSPRSVSGDEQFF.

In its sample, this clonotype was seen many times. The rearrangement uses TRBV12-3 or TRBV12-4 and TRBJ1-5; D possibly corresponds to TRBD1 (6 bases). CDR3 length: 14 residues. The germline V and J ends were trimmed by 4 bases and 1 base, with 8 bases remaining between them. The CDR3 DNA reads TGTGCCAGCAGTTCCAGGGGCAGCAATCAGCCCCAGCATTTT. Its translation is CASSSRGSNQPQHF.

This clonotype was counted between two and nine times. This chain links TRBV20-1 with TRBJ2-3; 9 bases match TRBD2. The CDR3 length is 15 residues. Germline CDR1 is DFQATT and CDR2 is SNEGSKA (reference sequence). V dropped 0 bases and J dropped 3; count of bases not matched to a gene: 4. The CDR3 reads CSARDYLAGTDTQYF. The CDR3 DNA sequence: TGCAGTGCTAGAGATTACCTAGCGGGAACAGATACGCAGTATTTT.

The table lists this clonotype with a few counts. This sequence joins TRBV6-5 and TRBJ1-3; 9 nucleotides align to TRBD1. The germline gives CDR1 MNHEY, CDR2 SVGAGI. V lost 0 bases and J lost 2; bases outside the gene matches: 5. The CDR3 covers 17 residues. The CDR3 nucleotides are TGTGCCAGCAGTTACTCGGCCGGGACAGGGCCTGGAAACACCATATATTTT. Protein sequence: CASSYSAGTGPGNTIYF.

This chain connects TRBV10-3 to TRBJ1-2, with D unclear. Germline V gene sequence: CDR1 ENHRY, CDR2 SYGVKD. V shed 0 bases and J shed 1 base, with 6 bases lying between them. The CDR3 runs 14 residues. The CDR3: CAISESVDNYGYTF. CDR3 DNA sequence: TGTGCCATCAGTGAGTCGGTAGATAACTATGGCTACACCTTC.

This clonotype was detected a few times. The CDR3, as DNA: TGTGCCAGCAGCTCTACCGGAGGGGCCAACGTCCTGACTTTC. Its translation is CASSSTGGANVLTF. The J gene is TRBJ2-6, the V gene TRBV7-3, with unresolved D. Germline-derived CDR1 and CDR2 are SGHTA and FQGTGA. The CDR3 spans 14 residues. With 4 bases removed from V and 4 bases from J, the gap between germline ends came to 8 bases.

V gene TRBV7-8 combines with J gene TRBJ1-6; no clear D gene. The CDR3 consists of 16 residues. Deletions cut 1 base from V and 0 bases from J, with 7 bases between. Germline values: CDR1 SGHVS, CDR2 FQNEAQ. CDR3 loop: CASSLDGSSYNSPLHF. The CDR3 bases are TGTGCCAGCAGCTTAGATGGCAGCTCCTATAATTCACCCCTCCACTTT.

This clonotype was recorded a few times. The J gene is TRBJ2-3, the V gene TRBV4-2, with 8 nucleotides matching TRBD2. Germline trimming cut 4 bases from V and 4 bases from J; bases unmatched to any gene: 4. This CDR3 comprises 14 residues. CDR1 and CDR2 from the germline V gene are LGHNA and YNFKEQ. Written as DNA, the CDR3 is TGTGCCAGCAGCCCGGGACTAGGAGCAGATACGCAGTATTTT. This sequence encodes CASSPGLGADTQYF.

This clonotype was found a few times. V is TRBV28 and J is TRBJ1-2; no definite D call. The CDR3 is 14 residues long. Per germline, CDR1 MDHEN and CDR2 SYDVKM. V dropped 5 bases and J dropped 5 bases, with 15 bases sitting between them. The CDR3 loop is CASSPATPGYGYTF. CDR3 coding DNA: TGTGCCAGCAGTCCGGCGACGCCGGGGTATGGCTACACCTTC.

V usage is TRBV4-1 and J usage is TRBJ2-5; TRBD1 matches at 7 bases. CDR1 and CDR2 from the germline V gene are MGHRA and YSYEKL. This CDR3 spans 17 amino acids. The V gene end was trimmed by 0 bases and the J gene end by 4 bases; junction bases not matched to a gene: 11. The CDR3 DNA reads TGCGCCAGCAGCCAAGATCTGAGAGAGTACAGGGGAGAGACCCAGTACTTC. The encoded protein is CASSQDLREYRGETQYF.

This clonotype turned up a few times. The rearrangement joins TRBV20-1 to TRBJ2-5; D might be TRBD1 (5 bases). Germline loops: CDR1 DFQATT, CDR2 SNEGSKA (reference sequence). The CDR3 is made up of 14 amino acids. Trimming took off 5 bases at V and 1 base at J, with 14 bases between the two ends. This chain's CDR3 is CSAATVLTQETQYF. CDR3 in DNA: TGCAGTGCTGCGACAGTATTGACCCAAGAGACCCAGTACTTC.

The rearrangement joins TRBV6-5 to TRBJ1-1; no reliable D call. CDR3 length equals 14 residues. Per germline, CDR1 MNHEY and CDR2 SVGAGI. Trimming removed 2 bases at V and 4 bases at J, with 11 bases between. CDR3 bases: TGTGCCAGCAGTTACGCAAGGCTATTCACTGAAGCTTTCTTT. Translating gives CASSYARLFTEAFF.

In this sample, this clonotype turned up a few times. The chain recombines TRBV2 with TRBJ1-1; D is undetermined. The CDR3 sequence is 13 residues long. Germline V CDR1 and CDR2: SNHLY, FYNNEI. V was cut by 3 bases and J by 1 base, with 6 bases left in between. The CDR3 DNA reads TGTGCCAGCAGTGAGTTCGGGAACACTGAAGCTTTCTTT. Protein product: CASSEFGNTEAFF.

The chain links TRBV7-6 to TRBJ1-1; D gene unclear. CDR3 size: 14 residues. The V and J ends lost 5 bases and 3 bases respectively, with 13 bases between them. Germline lookup yields CDR1 SGHVS and CDR2 FNYEAQ. CDR3 protein: CASSPGRWDTEAFF. In DNA, the CDR3 is TGTGCCAGCAGCCCAGGAAGATGGGACACTGAAGCTTTCTTT. Complete variable domain (other parts from reference TRBV7-6 and TRBJ1-1): GAGVSQSPRYKVTKRGQDVALRCDPISGHVSLYWYRQALGQGPEFLTYFNYEAQQDKSGLPNDRFSAERPEGSISTLTIQRTEQRDSAMYRCASSPGRWDTEAFFGQGTRLTVV.

The V call is TRBV24-1, the J call TRBJ1-2, with TRBD1 matching over 9 bases. This CDR3 is 15 amino acids long. Trimming cost V 4 bases and J 2 bases; bases outside gene matches: 4. Germline V gene lookup returns CDR1 KGHDR and CDR2 SFDVKD. CDR3 in amino acids: CATSDPGQGNYGYTF. Here the CDR3 DNA reads TGTGCCACCAGTGACCCCGGACAGGGGAACTATGGCTACACCTTC.

As regards this clonotype: At one end the junction does not follow the germline gene, possibly because of a read error. CDR3 sequence (DNA): TGTGCCAGCGGCCAAGAGCTGCAGCTAATCTTC. This gives the protein CASGQELQLIF. The chain has TRBV4-2 and TRBJ1-2, with no clear D. The CDR3 spans 11 residues. Per the germline V gene, CDR1 is LGHNA and CDR2 is YNFKEQ.

This chain links TRBV20-1 with TRBJ2-1, with a tentative D call TRBD2 (6 bases). The germline gives CDR1 DFQATT, CDR2 SNEGSKA (reference sequence). V lost 3 bases to trimming and J lost 8 bases, with 17 bases between them. CDR3 length equals 14 residues. CDR3 nucleotide sequence: TGCAGTGCTAGGAAGACTAGAGGCTTCGATGAGCAGTTCTTC. Translating gives CSARKTRGFDEQFF.

This clonotype was seen a few times. This rearrangement joins TRBV11-2 to TRBJ2-3; TRBD2 is a possible D gene (8 bases). This CDR3 has 18 amino acids. In germline, CDR1 is SGHAT, CDR2 FQNNGV. The ends were cut back, 1 base at V and 1 base at J, with 18 bases in the middle. The CDR3: CASSLGVAGTAGTDTQYF. CDR3 in DNA: TGTGCCAGCAGCTTAGGGGTAGCGGGGACAGCGGGCACAGATACGCAGTATTTT.

This clonotype was recorded many times. The chain links TRBV5-6 to TRBJ1-1; 7 positions agree with TRBD1. The CDR3 is made up of 16 amino acids. Trimming removed 1 base from V and 0 bases from J; junction bases left unmatched: 6. Germline V gene sequence: CDR1 SGHDT, CDR2 YYEEEE. CDR3 protein: CASSLWVRGLNTEAFF. The CDR3 nucleotides read TGTGCCAGCAGCTTGTGGGTCAGGGGGTTGAACACTGAAGCTTTCTTT.

This clonotype appeared many times. The chain uses TRBV12-3 or TRBV12-4 and TRBJ2-3; D not resolved. CDR3 length equals 18 residues. V lost 3 bases and J 2 bases, leaving 21 bases between the germline ends. The CDR3 DNA follows: TGTGCCAGCAGTTTTAGTAGGGAATACCTCGTAATCACAGATACGCAGTATTTT. This gives the protein CASSFSREYLVITDTQYF.